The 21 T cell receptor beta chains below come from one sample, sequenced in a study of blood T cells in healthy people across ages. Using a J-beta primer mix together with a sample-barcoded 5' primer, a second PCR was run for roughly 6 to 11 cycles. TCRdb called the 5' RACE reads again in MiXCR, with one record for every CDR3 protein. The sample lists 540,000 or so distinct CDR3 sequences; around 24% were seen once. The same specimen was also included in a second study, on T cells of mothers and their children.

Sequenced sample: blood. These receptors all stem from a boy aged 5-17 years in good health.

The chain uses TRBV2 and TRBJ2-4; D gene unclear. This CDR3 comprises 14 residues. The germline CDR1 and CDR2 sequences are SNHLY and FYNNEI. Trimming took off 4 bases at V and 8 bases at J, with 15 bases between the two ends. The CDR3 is CASSGSKTWDIQYF. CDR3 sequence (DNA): TGTGCCAGCAGTGGCTCAAAGACCTGGGACATTCAGTACTTC.

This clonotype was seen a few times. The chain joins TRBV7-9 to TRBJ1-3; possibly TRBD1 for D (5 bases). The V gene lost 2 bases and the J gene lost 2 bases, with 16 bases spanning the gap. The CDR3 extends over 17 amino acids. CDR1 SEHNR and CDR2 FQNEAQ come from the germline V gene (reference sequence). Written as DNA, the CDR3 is TGTGCCAGCAGCTTACCAATGGGGGGAGGCGCTGGAAACACCATATATTTT. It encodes CASSLPMGGGAGNTIYF.

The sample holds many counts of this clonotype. The CDR3 loop is CASSFEGGEQYF. CDR3 DNA sequence: TGTGCCAGCAGCTTCGAGGGGGGGGAGCAGTACTTC. The chain uses TRBV7-8 and TRBJ2-5; TRBD2 is a possible D gene (7 bases). V gave up 3 bases and J gave up 11 bases, with 13 bases separating them. The CDR3 is 12 residues long. In germline, CDR1 is SGHVS, CDR2 FQNEAQ.

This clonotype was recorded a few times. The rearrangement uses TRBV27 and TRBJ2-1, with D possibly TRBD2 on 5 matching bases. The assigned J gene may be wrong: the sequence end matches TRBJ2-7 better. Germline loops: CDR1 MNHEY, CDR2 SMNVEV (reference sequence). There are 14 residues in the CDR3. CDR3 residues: CASKAEAPFYEQYF. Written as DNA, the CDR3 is TGTGCCAGCAAGGCGGAGGCTCCGTTCTACGAGCAGTACTTC.

CDR3 in amino acids: CASSSLTRQRQYF. Here the CDR3 DNA reads TGTGCCAGCAGTTCACTTACCCGACAGAGGCAGTACTTC. This chain connects TRBV28 to TRBJ2-5, with a possible D match to TRBD1 (5 bases). CDR1 and CDR2 from the germline V gene are MDHEN and SYDVKM. CDR3 length equals 13 residues. Between the trimmed V and J ends, which lost 4 bases and 11 bases, there was a span of 17 bases.

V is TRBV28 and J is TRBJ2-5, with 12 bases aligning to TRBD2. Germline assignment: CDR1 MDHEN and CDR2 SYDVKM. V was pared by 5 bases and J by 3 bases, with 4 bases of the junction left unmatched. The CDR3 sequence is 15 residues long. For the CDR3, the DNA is TGTGCCAGCAGTCCCCGACTAGCGGGGGAAGAGACCCAGTACTTC. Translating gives CASSPRLAGEETQYF.

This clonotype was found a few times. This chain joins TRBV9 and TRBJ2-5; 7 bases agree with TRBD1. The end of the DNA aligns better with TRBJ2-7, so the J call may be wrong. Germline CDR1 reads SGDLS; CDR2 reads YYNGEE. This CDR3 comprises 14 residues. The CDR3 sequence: CASSVSGQSYEQYF. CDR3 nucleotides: TGTGCCAGCAGCGTATCGGGACAGAGCTACGAGCAGTACTTC.

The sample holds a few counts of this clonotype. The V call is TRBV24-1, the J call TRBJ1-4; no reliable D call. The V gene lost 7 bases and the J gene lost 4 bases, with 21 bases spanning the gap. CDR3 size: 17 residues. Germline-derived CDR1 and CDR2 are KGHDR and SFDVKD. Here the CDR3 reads CATSRIGRPRSNEKLFF. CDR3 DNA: TGTGCCACCAGCAGAATCGGACGGCCCCGAAGTAATGAAAAACTGTTTTTT.

CDR3 DNA sequence: TGCAGTGCTAGGGACCCAGGGGGCGAAAATGAAAAACTGTTTTTT. Translated: CSARDPGGENEKLFF. This sequence joins TRBV20-1 and TRBJ1-4; 8 bases are a match to TRBD1. CDR1 is DFQATT, CDR2 SNEGSKA, per germline (reference sequence). V lost 3 bases, J lost 5 bases, and 8 bases stayed unmatched. This CDR3 comprises 15 residues.

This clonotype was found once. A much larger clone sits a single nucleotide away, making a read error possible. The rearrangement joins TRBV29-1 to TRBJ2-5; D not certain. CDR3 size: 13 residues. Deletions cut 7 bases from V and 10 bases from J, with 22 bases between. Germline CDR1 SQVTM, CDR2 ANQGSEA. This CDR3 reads CSAAPGRSYDQYF. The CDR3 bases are TGCAGCGCTGCTCCCGGACGGAGCTACGACCAGTACTTC.

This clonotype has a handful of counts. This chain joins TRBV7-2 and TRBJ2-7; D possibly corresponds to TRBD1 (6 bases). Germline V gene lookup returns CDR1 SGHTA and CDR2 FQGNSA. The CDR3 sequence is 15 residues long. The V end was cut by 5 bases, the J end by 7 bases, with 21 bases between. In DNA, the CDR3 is TGTGCCAGCAGCACCTTGACAGGAGCCATTGGGGAGCAGTACTTC. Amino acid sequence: CASSTLTGAIGEQYF.

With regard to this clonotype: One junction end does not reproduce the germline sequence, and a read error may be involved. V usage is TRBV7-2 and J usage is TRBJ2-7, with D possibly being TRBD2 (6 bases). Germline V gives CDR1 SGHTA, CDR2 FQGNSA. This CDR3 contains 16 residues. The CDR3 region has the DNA TGCGCCAGCAGCTTACTAAGCCCCGCAGGGAGGTACGAGCAGTACTTC. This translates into CASSLLSPAGRYEQYF. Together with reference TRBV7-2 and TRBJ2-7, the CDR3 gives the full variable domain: GAGVSQSPSNKVTEKGKDVELRCDPISGHTALYWYRQSLGQGLEFLIYFQGNSAPDKSGLPSDRFSAERTGGSVSTLTIQRTQQEDSAVYLCASSLLSPAGRYEQYFGPGTRLTVT.

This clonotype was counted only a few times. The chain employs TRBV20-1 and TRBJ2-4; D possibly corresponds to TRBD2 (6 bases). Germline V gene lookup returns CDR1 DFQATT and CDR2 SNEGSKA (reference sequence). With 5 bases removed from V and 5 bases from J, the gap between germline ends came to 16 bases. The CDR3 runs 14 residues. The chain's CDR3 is CSAAGFRTENIQYF. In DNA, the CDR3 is TGCAGTGCTGCGGGATTCCGAACGGAAAACATTCAGTACTTC.

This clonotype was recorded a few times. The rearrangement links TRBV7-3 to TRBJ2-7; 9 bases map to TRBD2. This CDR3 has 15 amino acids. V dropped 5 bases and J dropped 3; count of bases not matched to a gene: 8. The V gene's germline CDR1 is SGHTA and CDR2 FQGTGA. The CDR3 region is CASSPKASGVYEQYF. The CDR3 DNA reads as TGTGCCAGCAGCCCGAAGGCTAGCGGGGTCTACGAGCAGTACTTC. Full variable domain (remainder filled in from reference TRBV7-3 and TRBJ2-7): GAGVSQTPSNKVTEKGKYVELRCDPISGHTALYWYRQSLGQGPEFLIYFQGTGAADDSGLPNDRFFAVRPEGSVSTLKIQRTERGDSAVYLCASSPKASGVYEQYFGPGTRLTVT.

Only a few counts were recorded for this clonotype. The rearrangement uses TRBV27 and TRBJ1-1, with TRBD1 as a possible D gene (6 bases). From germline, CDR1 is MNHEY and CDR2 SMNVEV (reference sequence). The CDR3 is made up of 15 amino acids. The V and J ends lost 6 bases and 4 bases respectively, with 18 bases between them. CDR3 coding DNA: TGTGCCAGCAGGAGACCGGGGACAACGAGCACTGAAGCTTTCTTT. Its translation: CASRRPGTTSTEAFF.

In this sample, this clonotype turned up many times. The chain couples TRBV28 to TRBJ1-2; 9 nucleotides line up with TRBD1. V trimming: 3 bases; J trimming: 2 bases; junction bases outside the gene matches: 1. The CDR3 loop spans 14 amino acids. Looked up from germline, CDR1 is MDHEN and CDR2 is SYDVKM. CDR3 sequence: CASSFGQGNYGYTF. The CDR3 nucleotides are TGTGCCAGCAGTTTCGGACAGGGGAACTATGGCTACACCTTC.

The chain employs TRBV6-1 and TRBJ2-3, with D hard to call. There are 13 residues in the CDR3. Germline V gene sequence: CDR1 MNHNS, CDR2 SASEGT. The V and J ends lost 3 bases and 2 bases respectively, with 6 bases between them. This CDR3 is CASSDSLTDTQYF. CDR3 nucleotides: TGTGCCAGCAGTGACAGTCTCACAGATACGCAGTATTTT.

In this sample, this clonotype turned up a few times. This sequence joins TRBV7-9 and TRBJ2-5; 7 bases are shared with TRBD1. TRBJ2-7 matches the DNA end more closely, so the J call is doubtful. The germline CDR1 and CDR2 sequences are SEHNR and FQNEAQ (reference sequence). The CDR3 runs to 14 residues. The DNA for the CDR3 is TGTGCCAGCAGCCCGACAGGGTCCTCCTACGAGCAGTACTTC. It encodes CASSPTGSSYEQYF.

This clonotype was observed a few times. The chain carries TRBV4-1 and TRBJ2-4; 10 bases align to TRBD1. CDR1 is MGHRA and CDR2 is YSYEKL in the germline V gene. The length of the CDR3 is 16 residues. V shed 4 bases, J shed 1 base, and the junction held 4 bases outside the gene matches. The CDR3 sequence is CASSPVGQGAKNIQYF. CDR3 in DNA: TGCGCCAGCAGCCCTGTGGGACAGGGGGCCAAAAACATTCAGTACTTC.

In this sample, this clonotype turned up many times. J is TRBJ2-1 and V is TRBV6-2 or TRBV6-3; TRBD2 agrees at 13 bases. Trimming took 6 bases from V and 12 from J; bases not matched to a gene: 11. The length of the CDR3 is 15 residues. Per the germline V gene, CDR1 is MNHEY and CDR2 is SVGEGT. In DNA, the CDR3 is TGTGCCAGCAGCAGGACTAGCGGGAGCCCTGACGCGCAGTTCTTC. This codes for CASSRTSGSPDAQFF.

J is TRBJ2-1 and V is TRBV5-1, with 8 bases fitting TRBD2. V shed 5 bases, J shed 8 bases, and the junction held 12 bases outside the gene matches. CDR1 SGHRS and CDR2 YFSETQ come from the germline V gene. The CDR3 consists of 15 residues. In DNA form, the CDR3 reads TGCGCCAGCAGTGGGGGCAGCGGGGGTTTCGATGAGCAGTTCTTC. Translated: CASSGGSGGFDEQFF.